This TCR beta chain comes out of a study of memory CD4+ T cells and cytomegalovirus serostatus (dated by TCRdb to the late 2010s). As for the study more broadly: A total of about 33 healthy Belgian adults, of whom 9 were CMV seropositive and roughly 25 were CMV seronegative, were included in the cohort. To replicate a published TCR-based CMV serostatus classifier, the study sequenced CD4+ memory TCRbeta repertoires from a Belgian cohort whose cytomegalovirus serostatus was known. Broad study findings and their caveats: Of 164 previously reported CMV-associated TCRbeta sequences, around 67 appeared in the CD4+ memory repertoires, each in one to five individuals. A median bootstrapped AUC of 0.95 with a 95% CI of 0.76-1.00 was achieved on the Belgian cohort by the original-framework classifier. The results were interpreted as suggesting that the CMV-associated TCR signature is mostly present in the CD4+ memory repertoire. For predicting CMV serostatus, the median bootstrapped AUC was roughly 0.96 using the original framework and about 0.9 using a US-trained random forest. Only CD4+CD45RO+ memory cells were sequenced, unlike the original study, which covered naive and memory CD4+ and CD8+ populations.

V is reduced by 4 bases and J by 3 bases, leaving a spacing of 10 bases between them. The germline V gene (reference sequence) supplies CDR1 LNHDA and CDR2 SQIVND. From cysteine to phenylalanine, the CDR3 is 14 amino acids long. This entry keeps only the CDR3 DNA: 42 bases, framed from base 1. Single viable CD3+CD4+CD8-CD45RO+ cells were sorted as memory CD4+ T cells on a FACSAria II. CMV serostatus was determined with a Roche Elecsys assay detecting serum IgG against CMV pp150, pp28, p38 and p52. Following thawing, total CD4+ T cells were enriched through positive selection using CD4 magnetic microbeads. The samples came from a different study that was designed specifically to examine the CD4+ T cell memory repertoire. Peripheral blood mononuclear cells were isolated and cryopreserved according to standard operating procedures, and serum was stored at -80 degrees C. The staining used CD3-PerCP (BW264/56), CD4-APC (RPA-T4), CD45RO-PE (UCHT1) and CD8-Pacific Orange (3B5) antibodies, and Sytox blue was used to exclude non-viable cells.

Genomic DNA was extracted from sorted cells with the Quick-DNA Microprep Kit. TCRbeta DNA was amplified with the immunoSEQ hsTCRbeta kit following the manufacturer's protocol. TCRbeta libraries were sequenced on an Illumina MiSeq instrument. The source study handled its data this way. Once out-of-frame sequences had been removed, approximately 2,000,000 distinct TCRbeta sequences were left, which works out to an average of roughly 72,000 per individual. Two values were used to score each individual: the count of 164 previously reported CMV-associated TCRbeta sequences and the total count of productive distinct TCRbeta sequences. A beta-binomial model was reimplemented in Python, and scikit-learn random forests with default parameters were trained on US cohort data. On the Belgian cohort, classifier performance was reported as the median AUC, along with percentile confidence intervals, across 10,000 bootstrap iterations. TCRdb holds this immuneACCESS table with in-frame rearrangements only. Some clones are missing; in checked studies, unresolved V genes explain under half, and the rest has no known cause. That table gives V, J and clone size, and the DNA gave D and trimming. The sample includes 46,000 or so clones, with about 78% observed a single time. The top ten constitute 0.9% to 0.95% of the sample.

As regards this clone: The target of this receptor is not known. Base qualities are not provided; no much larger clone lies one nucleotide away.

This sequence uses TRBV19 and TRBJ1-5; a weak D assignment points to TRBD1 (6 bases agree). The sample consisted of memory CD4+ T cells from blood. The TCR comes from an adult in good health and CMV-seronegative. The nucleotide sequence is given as TGTGCCAGTAGTACGGACAGTTACAATCAGCCCCAGCATTTT. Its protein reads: CASSTDSYNQPQHF.